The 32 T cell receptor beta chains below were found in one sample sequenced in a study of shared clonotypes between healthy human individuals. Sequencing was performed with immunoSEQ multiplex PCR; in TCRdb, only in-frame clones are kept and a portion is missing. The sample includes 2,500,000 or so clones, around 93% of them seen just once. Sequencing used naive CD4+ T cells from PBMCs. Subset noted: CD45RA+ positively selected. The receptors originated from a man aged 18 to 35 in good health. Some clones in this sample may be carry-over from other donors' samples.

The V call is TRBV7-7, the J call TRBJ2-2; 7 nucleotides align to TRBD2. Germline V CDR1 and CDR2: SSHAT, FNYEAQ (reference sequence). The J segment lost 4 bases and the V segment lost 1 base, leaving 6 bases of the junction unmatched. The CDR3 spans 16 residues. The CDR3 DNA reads TGTGCCAGCAGCTTAGTCGGAGGGAGGGGCACCGGGGAGCTGTTTTTT. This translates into CASSLVGGRGTGELFF.

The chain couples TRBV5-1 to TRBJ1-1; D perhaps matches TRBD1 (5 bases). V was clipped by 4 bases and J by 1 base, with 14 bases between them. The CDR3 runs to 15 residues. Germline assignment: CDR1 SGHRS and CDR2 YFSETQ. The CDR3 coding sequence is TGCGCCAGCAGCACGGCAGACAGCCCGAACACTGAAGCTTTCTTT. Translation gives CASSTADSPNTEAFF. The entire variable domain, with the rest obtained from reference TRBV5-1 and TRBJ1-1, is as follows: KAGVTQTPRYLIKTRGQQVTLSCSPISGHRSVSWYQQTPGQGLQFLFEYFSETQRNKGNFPGRFSGRQFSNSRSEMNVSTLELGDSALYLCASSTADSPNTEAFFGQGTRLTVV.

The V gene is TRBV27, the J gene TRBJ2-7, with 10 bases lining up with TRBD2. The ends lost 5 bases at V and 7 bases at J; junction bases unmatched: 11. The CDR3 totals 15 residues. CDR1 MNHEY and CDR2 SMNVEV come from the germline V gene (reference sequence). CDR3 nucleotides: TGTGCCAGCAGTCTGCGAGCGGGAGGGCCTGAGGAGCAGTACTTC. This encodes CASSLRAGGPEEQYF.

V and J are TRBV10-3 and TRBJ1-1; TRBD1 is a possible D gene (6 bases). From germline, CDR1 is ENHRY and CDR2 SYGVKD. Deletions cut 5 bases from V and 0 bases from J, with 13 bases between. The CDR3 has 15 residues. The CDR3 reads CAISRTEPMNTEAFF. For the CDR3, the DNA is TGTGCCATCAGTCGGACAGAGCCTATGAACACTGAAGCTTTCTTT.

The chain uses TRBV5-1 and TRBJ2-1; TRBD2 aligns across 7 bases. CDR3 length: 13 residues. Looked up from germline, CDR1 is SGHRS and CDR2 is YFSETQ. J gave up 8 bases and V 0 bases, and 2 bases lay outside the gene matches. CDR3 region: CASSLVSGDEQFF. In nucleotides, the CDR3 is TGCGCCAGCAGCTTGGTCAGCGGGGATGAGCAGTTCTTC.

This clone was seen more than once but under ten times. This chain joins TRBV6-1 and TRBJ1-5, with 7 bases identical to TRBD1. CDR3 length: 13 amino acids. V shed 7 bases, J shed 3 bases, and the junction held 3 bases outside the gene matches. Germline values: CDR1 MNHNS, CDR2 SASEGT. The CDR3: CASKGQVNQPQHF. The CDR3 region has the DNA TGTGCCAGCAAAGGACAGGTCAATCAGCCCCAGCATTTT.

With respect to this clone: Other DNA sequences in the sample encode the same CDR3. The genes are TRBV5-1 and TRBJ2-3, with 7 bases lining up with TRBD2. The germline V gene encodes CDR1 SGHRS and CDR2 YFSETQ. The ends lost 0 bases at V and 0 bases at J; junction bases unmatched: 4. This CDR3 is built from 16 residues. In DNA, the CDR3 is TGCGCCAGCAGCTTGGGACTAGCTACTAGCACAGATACGCAGTATTTT. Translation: CASSLGLATSTDTQYF.

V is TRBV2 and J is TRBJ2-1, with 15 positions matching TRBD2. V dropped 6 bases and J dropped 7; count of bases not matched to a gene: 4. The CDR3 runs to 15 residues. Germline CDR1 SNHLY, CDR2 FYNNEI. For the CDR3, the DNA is TGTGCCAGCAGGGGACTAGCGGGAGGATCGAATGAGCAGTTCTTC. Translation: CASRGLAGGSNEQFF.

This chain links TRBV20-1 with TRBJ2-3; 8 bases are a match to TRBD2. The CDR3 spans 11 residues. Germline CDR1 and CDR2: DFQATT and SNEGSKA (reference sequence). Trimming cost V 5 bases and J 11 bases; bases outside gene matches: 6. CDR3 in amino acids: CSASGTSEQYF. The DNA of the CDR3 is TGCAGTGCTTCCGGGACTAGTGAGCAGTATTTT.

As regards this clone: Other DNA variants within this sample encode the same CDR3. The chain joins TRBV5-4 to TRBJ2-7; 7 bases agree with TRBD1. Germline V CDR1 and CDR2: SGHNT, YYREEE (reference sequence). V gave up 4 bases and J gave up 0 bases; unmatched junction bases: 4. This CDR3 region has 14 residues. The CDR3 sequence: CASSRDRSSYEQYF. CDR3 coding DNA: TGTGCCAGCAGCCGGGACAGAAGCTCCTACGAGCAGTACTTC.

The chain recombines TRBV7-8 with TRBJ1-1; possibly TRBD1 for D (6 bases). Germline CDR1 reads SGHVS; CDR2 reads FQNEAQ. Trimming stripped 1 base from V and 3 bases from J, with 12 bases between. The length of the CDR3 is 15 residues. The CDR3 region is CASSLDFRGHTEAFF. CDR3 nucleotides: TGTGCCAGCAGCTTAGACTTTCGGGGGCACACTGAAGCTTTCTTT.

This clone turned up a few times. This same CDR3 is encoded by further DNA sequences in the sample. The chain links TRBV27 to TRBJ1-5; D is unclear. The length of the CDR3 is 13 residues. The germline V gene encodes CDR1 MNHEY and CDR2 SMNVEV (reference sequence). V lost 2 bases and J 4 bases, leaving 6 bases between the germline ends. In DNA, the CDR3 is TGTGCCAGCAGTTTACGGGGTAATCAGCCCCAGCATTTT. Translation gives CASSLRGNQPQHF.

The CDR3: CASSYMRIQYF. DNA for the CDR3: TGTGCCAGCAGTTATATGAGGATACAGTACTTC. The chain couples TRBV6-5 to TRBJ2-7; D call uncertain. Germline CDR1 MNHEY, CDR2 SVGAGI. The V end was cut by 3 bases, the J end by 10 bases, with 10 bases between. The CDR3 runs 11 residues.

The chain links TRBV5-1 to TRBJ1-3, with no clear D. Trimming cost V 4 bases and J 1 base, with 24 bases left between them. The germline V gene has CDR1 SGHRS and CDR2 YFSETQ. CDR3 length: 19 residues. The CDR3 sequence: CASSKGISFNGISGNTIYF. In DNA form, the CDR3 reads TGCGCCAGCAGCAAAGGAATTAGCTTTAACGGAATATCTGGAAACACCATATATTTT. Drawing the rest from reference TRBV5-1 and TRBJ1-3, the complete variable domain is KAGVTQTPRYLIKTRGQQVTLSCSPISGHRSVSWYQQTPGQGLQFLFEYFSETQRNKGNFPGRFSGRQFSNSRSEMNVSTLELGDSALYLCASSKGISFNGISGNTIYFGEGSWLTVV.

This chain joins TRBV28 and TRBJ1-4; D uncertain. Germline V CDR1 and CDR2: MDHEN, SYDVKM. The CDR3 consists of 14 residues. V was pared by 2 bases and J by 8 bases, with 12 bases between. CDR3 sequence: CASSLVRRVEKLFF. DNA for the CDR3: TGTGCCAGCAGTTTAGTCAGGCGGGTCGAAAAACTGTTTTTT.

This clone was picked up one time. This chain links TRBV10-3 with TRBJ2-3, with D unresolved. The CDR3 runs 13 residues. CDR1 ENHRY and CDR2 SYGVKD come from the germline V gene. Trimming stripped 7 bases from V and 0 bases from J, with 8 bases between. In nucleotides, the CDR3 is TGTGCCATCAATCAGGCGAGCACAGATACGCAGTATTTT. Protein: CAINQASTDTQYF.

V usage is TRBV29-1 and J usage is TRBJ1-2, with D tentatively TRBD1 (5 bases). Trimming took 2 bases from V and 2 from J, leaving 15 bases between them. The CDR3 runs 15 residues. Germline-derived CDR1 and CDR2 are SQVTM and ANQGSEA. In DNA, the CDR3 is TGCAGCGTTGAATCCCGGCAGGGTGAGAACTATGGCTACACCTTC. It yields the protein CSVESRQGENYGYTF.

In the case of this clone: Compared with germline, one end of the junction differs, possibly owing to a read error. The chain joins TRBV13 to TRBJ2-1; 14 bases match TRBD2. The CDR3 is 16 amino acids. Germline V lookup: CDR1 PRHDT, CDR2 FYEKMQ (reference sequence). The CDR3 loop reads CASSLGLAGGYNEQFF. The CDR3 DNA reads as TGTGCCAGCAGCCTAGGACTAGCGGGAGGTTACAATGAGCAGTTCTTC.

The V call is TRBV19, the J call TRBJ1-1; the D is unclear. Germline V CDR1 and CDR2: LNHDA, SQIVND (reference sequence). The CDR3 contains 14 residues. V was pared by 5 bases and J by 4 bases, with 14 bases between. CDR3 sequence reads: CASSLLTTPTEAFF. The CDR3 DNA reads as TGTGCCAGTAGTCTATTAACTACCCCCACTGAAGCTTTCTTT.

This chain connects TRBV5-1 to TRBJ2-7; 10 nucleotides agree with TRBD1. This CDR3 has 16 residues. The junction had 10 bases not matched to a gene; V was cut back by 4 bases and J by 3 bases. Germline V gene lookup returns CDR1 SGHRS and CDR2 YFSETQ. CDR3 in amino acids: CASSAGPGQGIYEQYF. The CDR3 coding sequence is TGCGCCAGCAGCGCGGGACCGGGACAGGGGATCTACGAGCAGTACTTC. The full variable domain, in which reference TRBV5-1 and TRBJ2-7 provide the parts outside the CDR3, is KAGVTQTPRYLIKTRGQQVTLSCSPISGHRSVSWYQQTPGQGLQFLFEYFSETQRNKGNFPGRFSGRQFSNSRSEMNVSTLELGDSALYLCASSAGPGQGIYEQYFGPGTRLTVT.

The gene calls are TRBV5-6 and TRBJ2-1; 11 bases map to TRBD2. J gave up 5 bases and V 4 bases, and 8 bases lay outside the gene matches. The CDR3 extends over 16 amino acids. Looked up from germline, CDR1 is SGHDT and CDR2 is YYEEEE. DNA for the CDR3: TGTGCCAGCAGCAATACCGAGACTAGCGGGAACAATGAGCAGTTCTTC. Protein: CASSNTETSGNNEQFF. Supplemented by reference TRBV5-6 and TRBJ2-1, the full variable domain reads DAGVTQSPTHLIKTRGQQVTLRCSPKSGHDTVSWYQQALGQGPQFIFQYYEEEERQRGNFPDRFSGHQFPNYSSELNVNALLLGDSALYLCASSNTETSGNNEQFFGPGTRLTVL.

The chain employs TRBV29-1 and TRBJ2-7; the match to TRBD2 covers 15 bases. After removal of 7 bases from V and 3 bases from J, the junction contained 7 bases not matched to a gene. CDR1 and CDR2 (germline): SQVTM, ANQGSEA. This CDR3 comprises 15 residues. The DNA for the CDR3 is TGCAGCGCTTGGACTAGCGGGAGGGTCGACTACGAGCAGTACTTC. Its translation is CSAWTSGRVDYEQYF.

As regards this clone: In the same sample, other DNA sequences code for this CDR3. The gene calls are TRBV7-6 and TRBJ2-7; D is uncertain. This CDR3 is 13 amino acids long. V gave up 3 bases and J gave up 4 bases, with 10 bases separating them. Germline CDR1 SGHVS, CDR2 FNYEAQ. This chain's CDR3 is CASSLGSEYEQYF. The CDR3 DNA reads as TGTGCCAGCAGCTTGGGCTCTGAGTACGAGCAGTACTTC.

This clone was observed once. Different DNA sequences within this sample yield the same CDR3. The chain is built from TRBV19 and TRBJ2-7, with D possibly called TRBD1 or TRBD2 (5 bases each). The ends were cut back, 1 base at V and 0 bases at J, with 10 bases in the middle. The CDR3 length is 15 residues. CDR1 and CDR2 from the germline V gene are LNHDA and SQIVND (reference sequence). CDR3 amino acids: CASSIVGTGSYEQYF. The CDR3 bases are TGTGCCAGTAGTATAGTAGGGACGGGCTCCTACGAGCAGTACTTC.

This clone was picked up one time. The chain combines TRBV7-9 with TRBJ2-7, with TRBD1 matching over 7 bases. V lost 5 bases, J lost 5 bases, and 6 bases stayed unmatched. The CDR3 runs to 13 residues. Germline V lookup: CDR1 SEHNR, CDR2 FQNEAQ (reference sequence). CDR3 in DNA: TGTGCCAGCAGCCGACAGGGTAATGACGAGCAGTACTTC. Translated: CASSRQGNDEQYF.

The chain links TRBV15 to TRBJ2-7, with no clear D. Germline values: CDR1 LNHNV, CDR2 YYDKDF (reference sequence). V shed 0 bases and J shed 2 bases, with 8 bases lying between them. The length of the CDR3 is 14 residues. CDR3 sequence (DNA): TGTGCCACCAGCAGAGACCTAGGTACCTACGAGCAGTACTTC. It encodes CATSRDLGTYEQYF.

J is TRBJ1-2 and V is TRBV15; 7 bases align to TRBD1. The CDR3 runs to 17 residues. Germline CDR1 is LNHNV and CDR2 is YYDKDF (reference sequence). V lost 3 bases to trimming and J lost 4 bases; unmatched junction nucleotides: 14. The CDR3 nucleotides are TGTGCCACCAGCAGCGGGGGATTGACAGGGACTTTCTATGGCTACACCTTC. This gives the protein CATSSGGLTGTFYGYTF.

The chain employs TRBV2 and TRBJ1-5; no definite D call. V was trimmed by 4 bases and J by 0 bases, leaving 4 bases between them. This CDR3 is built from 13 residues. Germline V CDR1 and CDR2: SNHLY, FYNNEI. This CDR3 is CASSANSNQPQHF. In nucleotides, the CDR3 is TGTGCCAGCAGTGCCAATAGCAATCAGCCCCAGCATTTT.

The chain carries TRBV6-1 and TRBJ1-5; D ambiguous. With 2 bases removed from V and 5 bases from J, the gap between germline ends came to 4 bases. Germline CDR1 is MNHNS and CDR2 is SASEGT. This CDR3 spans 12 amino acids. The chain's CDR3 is CASSEIDQPQHF. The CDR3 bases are TGTGCCAGCAGTGAAATCGATCAGCCCCAGCATTTT.

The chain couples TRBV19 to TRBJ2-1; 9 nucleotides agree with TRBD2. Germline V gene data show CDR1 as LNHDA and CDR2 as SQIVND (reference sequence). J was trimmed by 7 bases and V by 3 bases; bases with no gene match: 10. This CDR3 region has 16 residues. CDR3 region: CASSILTSGGGNEQFF. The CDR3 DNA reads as TGTGCCAGTAGTATTCTGACTAGCGGAGGGGGAAATGAGCAGTTCTTC.

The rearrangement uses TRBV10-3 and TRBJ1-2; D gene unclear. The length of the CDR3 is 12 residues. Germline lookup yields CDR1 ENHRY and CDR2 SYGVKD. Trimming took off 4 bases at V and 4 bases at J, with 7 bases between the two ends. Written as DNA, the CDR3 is TGTGCCATCAGTGGGGGTTTCTATGGCTACACCTTC. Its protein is CAISGGFYGYTF.

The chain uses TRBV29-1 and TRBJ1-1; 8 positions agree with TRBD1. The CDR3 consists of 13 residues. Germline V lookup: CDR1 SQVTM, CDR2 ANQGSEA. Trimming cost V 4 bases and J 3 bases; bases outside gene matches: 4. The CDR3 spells CSVGTGKDTEAFF. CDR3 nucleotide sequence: TGCAGCGTTGGGACAGGGAAGGACACTGAAGCTTTCTTT.